The 22 T cell receptor beta chains below all came from one sample that was sequenced in a study of cytomegalovirus exposure and HLA in healthy donors (TCRdb year 2017). Libraries were made using the immunoSEQ multiplex PCR assay. For the multiplex PCR, a mixture combining 60 forward primers for TCR Vbeta segments and 13 reverse primers for TCR Jbeta segments was used. The table was pulled from immuneACCESS by TCRdb, which kept in-frame rearrangements only. Such tables lose some clones; where checked, under half of the loss comes from unresolved V genes, and the rest has no known cause. This sample lists around 150,000 clones; around 88% were detected once. The ten most abundant clones make up more than 0.7% of the sample. Sequencing was done on a sample of PBMCs. The receptors come from a woman aged 25 to 39 in good health and CMV-seronegative.

The sample holds a few counts of this clone. This chain's CDR3 is CASSQDRGSAEAFF. In DNA, the CDR3 is TGTGCCAGCAGCCAAGATCGGGGTAGCGCTGAAGCTTTCTTT. The rearrangement uses TRBV4-2 and TRBJ1-1, with D unclear. The CDR3 totals 14 residues. The ends were cut back, 0 bases at V and 6 bases at J, with 11 bases in the middle. Germline V gene lookup returns CDR1 LGHNA and CDR2 YNFKEQ.

The CDR3 loop is CASSNRVDYGYTF. For the CDR3, the DNA is TGTGCCAGTAGCAACCGGGTTGACTATGGCTACACCTTC. This chain joins TRBV19 and TRBJ1-2; D remains ambiguous. Trimming took 6 bases from V and 3 from J, leaving 11 bases between them. Germline V gives CDR1 LNHDA, CDR2 SQIVND (reference sequence). The CDR3 runs to 13 residues.

The chain couples TRBV5-1 to TRBJ1-2, with D perhaps matching TRBD1 (6 bases). The V end lost 4 bases, the J end lost 7 bases, and 14 bases lay between the germline ends. Germline assignment: CDR1 SGHRS and CDR2 YFSETQ. The CDR3 is 13 residues long. This CDR3 is CASSKRQEVGYTF. The CDR3 nucleotides are TGCGCCAGCAGCAAACGACAGGAGGTTGGCTACACCTTC.

V is TRBV6-1 and J is TRBJ1-2; unclear D gene. Trimming took off 8 bases at V and 1 base at J, with 14 bases between the two ends. CDR3 length: 14 amino acids. Germline V CDR1 and CDR2: MNHNS, SASEGT. CDR3 sequence reads: CASVMGGVNYGYTF. As DNA, the CDR3 is TGTGCCAGCGTGATGGGAGGAGTTAACTATGGCTACACCTTC.

The J gene is TRBJ1-1, the V gene TRBV7-9; the D is unclear. The V end was cut by 0 bases, the J end by 6 bases, with 11 bases between. From germline, CDR1 is SEHNR and CDR2 FQNEAQ (reference sequence). This CDR3 has 14 residues. CDR3 in DNA: TGTGCCAGCAGCTTAGCGCTTCTTGCAGCTGAAGCTTTCTTT. Translation gives CASSLALLAAEAFF.

The V and J genes are TRBV27 and TRBJ1-4; possible D gene TRBD1, 6 bases. Trimming removed 4 bases at V and 8 bases at J, with 8 bases between. Germline lookup yields CDR1 MNHEY and CDR2 SMNVEV (reference sequence). The CDR3 has 12 residues. CDR3 region: CASSSGAEKLFF. For the CDR3, the DNA is TGTGCCAGCAGTTCAGGGGCCGAAAAACTGTTTTTT.

The rearrangement uses TRBV7-9 and TRBJ1-2, with TRBD1 matching over 8 bases. Germline CDR1 SEHNR, CDR2 FQNEAQ (reference sequence). CDR3 length: 15 amino acids. Trimming cost V 8 bases and J 4 bases; bases outside gene matches: 12. For the CDR3, the DNA is TGTGCCAGCTCCATGATGACAGGGGATACCTATGGCTACACCTTC. Translating it yields CASSMMTGDTYGYTF.

The chain joins TRBV19 to TRBJ1-1; the D gene is possibly TRBD1 (6 bases). The length of the CDR3 is 9 residues. Germline CDR1 and CDR2: LNHDA and SQIVND (reference sequence). CDR3 protein: CAAGVEAFF. In nucleotides, the CDR3 is TGTGCGGCAGGGGTTGAAGCTTTCTTT. Looking up the rest from reference TRBV19 and TRBJ1-1 gives the full variable domain: DGGITQSPKYLFRKEGQNVTLSCEQNLNHDAMYWYRQDPGQGLRLIYYSQIVNDFQKGDIAEGYSVSREKKESFPLTVTSAQKNPTAFYLCAAGVEAFFGQGTRLTVV.

This rearrangement joins TRBV9 to TRBJ1-2; D may be TRBD1 (5 bases). Germline CDR1 is SGDLS and CDR2 is YYNGEE. CDR3 size: 15 residues. Deletions cut 4 bases from V and 6 bases from J, with 19 bases between. The CDR3 protein is CASSPLGGVSDGYTF. In nucleotides, the CDR3 is TGTGCCAGCAGCCCACTCGGGGGGGTTTCGGATGGCTACACCTTC.

The chain employs TRBV19 and TRBJ1-4; D perhaps matches TRBD1 (5 bases). From germline, CDR1 is LNHDA and CDR2 SQIVND (reference sequence). The CDR3 covers 15 residues. The germline V and J ends were trimmed by 8 bases and 7 bases, with 20 bases remaining between them. CDR3 protein: CASRLGGRGGEKLFF. In DNA form, the CDR3 reads TGTGCCAGTCGTCTGGGAGGGAGGGGCGGTGAAAAACTGTTTTTT.

This rearrangement joins TRBV2 to TRBJ2-1, with TRBD1 matching 9 bases. CDR1 is SNHLY, CDR2 FYNNEI, per germline. The V gene end was trimmed by 6 bases and the J gene end by 9 bases; junction bases not matched to a gene: 6. The CDR3 length is 13 residues. CDR3 coding DNA: TGTGCCAGCAGGGGGGACAGGGCCGGTGAGCAGTTCTTC. As protein: CASRGDRAGEQFF.

The V call is TRBV19, the J call TRBJ2-2; D remains unclear. V was pared by 6 bases and J by 2 bases, with 10 bases between. The CDR3 sequence is 14 residues long. Germline V gene data show CDR1 as LNHDA and CDR2 as SQIVND (reference sequence). CDR3 residues: CASSQQKNTGELFF. The CDR3 DNA is TGTGCCAGTAGCCAACAGAAAAACACCGGGGAGCTGTTTTTT.

This clone appeared a few times. J is TRBJ2-5 and V is TRBV10-2; 10 bases map to TRBD2. With 5 bases clipped from V and 0 bases from J, the junction kept 3 bases outside the gene matches. This CDR3 spans 15 amino acids. CDR1 WSHSY and CDR2 SAAADI come from the germline V gene. CDR3 sequence: CASSSGTSDQETQYF. For the CDR3, the DNA is TGCGCCAGCAGTTCCGGGACTAGCGACCAAGAGACCCAGTACTTC.

V and J are TRBV7-9 and TRBJ2-7, with a possible D match to TRBD1 (6 bases). Between the trimmed V and J ends, which lost 5 bases and 2 bases, there was a span of 16 bases. The CDR3 runs to 15 residues. Germline V CDR1 and CDR2: SEHNR, FQNEAQ (reference sequence). The CDR3 protein is CASSPQDRSTYEQYF. The CDR3 DNA is TGTGCCAGCAGCCCCCAAGACAGGTCGACCTACGAGCAGTACTTC.

CDR3 amino acids: CASSYGQLNTEAFF. CDR3 nucleotide sequence: TGTGCCAGCAGTTACGGACAGCTGAACACTGAAGCTTTCTTT. V gene TRBV6-5 combines with J gene TRBJ1-1; possibly TRBD1 for D (6 bases). V was cut by 2 bases and J by 0 bases, with 7 bases left in between. In germline, CDR1 is MNHEY, CDR2 SVGAGI. This CDR3 comprises 14 residues.

The chain carries TRBV11-2 and TRBJ2-5; D is ambiguous. V was shortened by 3 bases and J by 1 base, with 3 bases between the two germline ends. Germline lookup yields CDR1 SGHAT and CDR2 FQNNGV. This CDR3 comprises 12 residues. CDR3 DNA sequence: TGTGCCAGCAGCTTGGCCCAAGAGACCCAGTACTTC. Protein sequence: CASSLAQETQYF.

This clone appeared a single time. V gene TRBV6-1 combines with J gene TRBJ2-3, with TRBD2 as a possible D gene (6 bases). Germline values: CDR1 MNHNS, CDR2 SASEGT. V was cut by 6 bases and J by 3 bases, with 16 bases left in between. This CDR3 spans 15 amino acids. CDR3 amino acids: CASSPSAGSTDTQYF. The CDR3 DNA sequence: TGTGCCAGCAGCCCCTCGGCGGGGAGTACAGATACGCAGTATTTT.

This clone occurred once. The gene calls are TRBV7-2 and TRBJ1-2; TRBD1 agrees at 8 bases. The V and J ends lost 4 bases and 6 bases, in that order; junction bases with no gene match: 10. The CDR3 length is 15 residues. CDR1 and CDR2 from the germline V gene are SGHTA and FQGNSA. CDR3 sequence reads: CASSSPTGAIHGYTF. Here the CDR3 DNA reads TGTGCCAGCAGCTCACCGACAGGGGCCATCCATGGCTACACCTTC. Full variable domain (remainder filled in from reference TRBV7-2 and TRBJ1-2): GAGVSQSPSNKVTEKGKDVELRCDPISGHTALYWYRQSLGQGLEFLIYFQGNSAPDKSGLPSDRFSAERTGGSVSTLTIQRTQQEDSAVYLCASSSPTGAIHGYTFGSGTRLTVV.

In its sample, this clone was seen a few times. V and J are TRBV6-1 and TRBJ1-5; D not certain. V was pared by 2 bases and J by 6 bases, with 5 bases between. The CDR3 runs 12 residues. Germline loops: CDR1 MNHNS, CDR2 SASEGT. Here the CDR3 reads CASSEYPQPQHF. CDR3 DNA sequence: TGTGCCAGCAGTGAATATCCTCAGCCCCAGCATTTT.

V and J are TRBV6-6 and TRBJ2-3; a possible D gene is TRBD1 (6 bases). V was shortened by 7 bases and J by 4 bases, with 15 bases between the two germline ends. This CDR3 has 14 residues. Germline CDR1 MNHNY, CDR2 SVGAGI (reference sequence). In DNA, the CDR3 is TGTGCCAGCACTATCAGGGGAGCGTCAGATACGCAGTATTTT. This gives the protein CASTIRGASDTQYF.

The rearrangement uses TRBV5-1 and TRBJ2-3; D perhaps matches TRBD2 (6 bases). V was shortened by 4 bases and J by 1 base, with 10 bases between the two germline ends. Per germline, CDR1 SGHRS and CDR2 YFSETQ. The length of the CDR3 is 14 residues. The CDR3 loop reads CASSPGSGTDTQYF. The CDR3 DNA is TGCGCCAGCAGCCCCGGGAGTGGCACAGATACGCAGTATTTT.

This rearrangement joins TRBV6-1 to TRBJ1-1, with D perhaps TRBD1 (6 bases). Trimming shortened V by 5 bases and J by 5 bases, and 9 bases separated the two germline ends. Germline V gene lookup returns CDR1 MNHNS and CDR2 SASEGT. This CDR3 spans 12 amino acids. This CDR3 reads CASSRGGTEAFF. In DNA form, the CDR3 reads TGTGCCAGCAGTAGAGGGGGAACTGAAGCTTTCTTT.